This TCR beta chain comes out of a study of OX40 agonist ivuxolimab in advanced cancers. Looking at the study overall: Of mixed ages from about 23 to 90 and averaging around 60 years, the group was almost 85% male. Study-level results: Among the least clonally expanded were partial responders at 0.1-3.0 mg/kg. The expanded peripheral T cells' antigen specificity was not determined. On average, CD8+ T cells showed a greater number of expanded clones than CD4+.

This clone was counted a few times. Its antigen is not known. This CDR3 has 14 residues. Trimming took 6 bases from V and 8 from J; bases not matched to a gene: 11. The V gene's germline CDR1 is SNHLY and CDR2 FYNNEI. Sequenced by immunoSEQ multiplex PCR; TCRdb stores in-frame clones only, minus some. The sample includes about 82,000 clones, about nine tenths seen only once; the top ten take roughly 0.65%. The sample was CD4+ or CD8+ T cells sorted from blood, taken in a trial of the OX40 agonist ivuxolimab. This clonotype originated in an adult with an advanced solid tumor such as melanoma, head and neck, liver or kidney cancer. The chain uses TRBV2 and TRBJ2-7; 9 nucleotides align to TRBD1. The CDR3 nucleotides are TGTGCCAGCAGGCCTCCGGGACAGGGAGTGAAGCAGTACTTC. This codes for CASRPPGQGVKQYF.